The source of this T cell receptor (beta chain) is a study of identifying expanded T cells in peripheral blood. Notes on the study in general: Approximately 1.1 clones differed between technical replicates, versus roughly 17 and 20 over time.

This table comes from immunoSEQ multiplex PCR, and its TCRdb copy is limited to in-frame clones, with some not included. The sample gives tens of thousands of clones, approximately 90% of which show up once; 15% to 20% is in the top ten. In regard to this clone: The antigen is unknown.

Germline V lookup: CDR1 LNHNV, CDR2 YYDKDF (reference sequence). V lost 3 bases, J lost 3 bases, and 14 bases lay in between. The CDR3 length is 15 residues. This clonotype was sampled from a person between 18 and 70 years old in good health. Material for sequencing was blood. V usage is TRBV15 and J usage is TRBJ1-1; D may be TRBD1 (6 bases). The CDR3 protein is CATSSLQGGDTEAFF. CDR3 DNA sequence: TGTGCCACCAGCAGTCTACAGGGCGGGGACACTGAAGCTTTCTTT.